A selection of T cell receptor beta chains follows, all from one sample in a study of CD8 T cells in ankylosing spondylitis. TCRdb reprocessed the 5' RACE reads with MiXCR, giving one entry per CDR3 protein. The data show about 220,000 distinct CDR3 sequences, with roughly 25% seen just once and about 6.9% held by the top ten. Sequencing was performed on blood, either unsorted or a sorted T cell fraction (not recorded which). These receptors all come from a male donor with ankylosing spondylitis or in good health (not recorded which). Both conserved end residues are part of each CDR3. D genes are given only for firm matches. Clone size is shown for a subset of rows, as once, few, many or a class of expanded clone.

size: -; V: TRBV9; D: -; J: TRBJ2-7; CDR3: CASSVSPSEFEQYF; DNA: TGTGCCAGCAGCGTAAGTCCCAGTGAGTTCGAGCAGTACTTC
size: -; V: TRBV5-5; D: TRBD1; J: TRBJ2-3; CDR3: CASSSGQDTDTQYF; DNA: TGTGCCAGCAGCTCCGGACAGGACACAGATACGCAGTATTTT
size: many; V: TRBV5-1; D: TRBD1; J: TRBJ1-1; CDR3: CASSADRVGTEAFF; DNA: TGCGCCAGCAGCGCGGACAGGGTTGGCACTGAAGCTTTCTTT
size: many; V: TRBV5-6; D: TRBD1; J: TRBJ2-5; CDR3: CASSWGQGFSEETQYF; DNA: TGTGCCAGCAGCTGGGGACAGGGGTTCTCCGAAGAGACCCAGTACTTC
size: -; V: TRBV5-1; D: TRBD2; J: TRBJ2-1; CDR3: CASSFWTSGTNEQFF; DNA: TGCGCCAGCAGCTTCTGGACTAGCGGGACGAATGAGCAGTTCTTC
size: -; V: TRBV7-8; D: TRBD1; J: TRBJ1-2; CDR3: CASSSETGFGGYTF; DNA: TGTGCCAGCAGCTCGGAGACAGGGTTCGGAGGCTACACCTTC
size: few; V: TRBV20-1; D: -; J: TRBJ2-1; CDR3: CSGIRINEQFF; DNA: TGCAGTGGAATACGGATCAATGAGCAGTTCTTC
size: -; V: TRBV3-1; D: -; J: TRBJ1-2; CDR3: CASSQDHAGARGGYTF; DNA: TGTGCCAGCAGCCAAGACCACGCCGGGGCTCGGGGTGGCTACACCTTC
size: few; V: TRBV12-3/TRBV12-4; D: -; J: TRBJ2-2; CDR3: CASSLGARNTGELFF; DNA: TGTGCCAGCAGTTTAGGAGCACGGAACACCGGGGAGCTGTTTTTT
size: once; V: TRBV7-2; D: -; J: TRBJ2-3; CDR3: CASSLAVPDTDTQYF; DNA: TGTGCCAGCAGCTTAGCGGTCCCGGACACAGATACGCAGTATTTT
size: many; V: TRBV3-1; D: -; J: TRBJ2-1; CDR3: CASSDLRAGEQFF; DNA: TGTGCCAGCAGCGATCTGCGGGCAGGTGAGCAGTTCTTC
size: few; V: TRBV29-1; D: TRBD1; J: TRBJ2-7; CDR3: CSVRDRGDPYEQYF; DNA: TGCAGCGTGCGCGACAGGGGCGATCCCTACGAGCAGTACTTC
size: many; V: TRBV29-1; D: -; J: TRBJ1-2; CDR3: CSVRIQLNYGYTF; DNA: TGCAGCGTTCGTATACAGCTTAACTATGGCTACACCTTC
size: many; V: TRBV3-1; D: TRBD2; J: TRBJ2-7; CDR3: CASSHNGVSGSAEQYF; DNA: TGTGCCAGCAGCCATAACGGAGTTAGCGGGAGTGCCGAGCAGTACTTC
size: many; V: TRBV5-1; D: -; J: TRBJ2-1; CDR3: CASSLSTWEQFF; DNA: TGCGCCAGCAGCTTGTCGACTTGGGAGCAGTTCTTC
size: many; V: TRBV29-1; D: -; J: TRBJ2-2; CDR3: CSASGTWNTGELFF; DNA: TGCAGCGCTTCCGGGACCTGGAACACCGGGGAGCTGTTTTTT
size: -; V: TRBV18; D: -; J: TRBJ2-1; CDR3: CASSPPGASGYNEQFF; DNA: TGTGCCAGCTCACCACCGGGAGCTTCTGGTTACAATGAGCAGTTCTTC
size: many; V: TRBV5-1; D: -; J: TRBJ2-5; CDR3: CASRFRGSQETQYF; DNA: TGCGCCAGCAGATTCCGGGGGAGCCAAGAGACCCAGTACTTC
size: -; V: TRBV7-2; D: -; J: TRBJ2-4; CDR3: CASSLGRLAKNIQYF; DNA: TGTGCCAGCAGCTTAGGACGCCTAGCCAAAAACATTCAGTACTTC
size: -; V: TRBV6-1; D: TRBD1; J: TRBJ2-2; CDR3: CASSQGAFRELFF; DNA: TGTGCCAGCAGCCAGGGGGCGTTCAGGGAGCTGTTTTTT
size: many; V: TRBV29-1; D: TRBD2; J: TRBJ2-1; CDR3: CSVDRRLASYEQFF; DNA: TGCAGCGTTGATCGGAGACTAGCATCCTATGAGCAGTTCTTC
size: many; V: TRBV7-2; D: -; J: TRBJ1-3; CDR3: CASSENRGNTIYF; DNA: TGTGCCAGCAGCGAAAACAGGGGAAACACCATATATTTT
size: many; V: TRBV9; D: -; J: TRBJ2-1; CDR3: CASSIGLSVSYNEQFF; DNA: TGTGCCAGCAGCATCGGACTGAGTGTTTCCTACAATGAGCAGTTCTTC
size: -; V: TRBV10-3; D: TRBD1; J: TRBJ2-7; CDR3: CAIRKTGVFYEQYF; DNA: TGTGCCATTAGGAAGACAGGGGTGTTCTACGAGCAGTACTTC
size: many; V: TRBV12-3/TRBV12-4; D: -; J: TRBJ2-7; CDR3: CASSFLVGSYEQYF; DNA: TGTGCCAGCAGTTTCTTGGTGGGGAGCTACGAGCAGTACTTC
size: -; V: TRBV20-1; D: -; J: TRBJ2-7; CDR3: CSARGGPRWYEQYF; DNA: TGCAGTGCTAGAGGAGGGCCCCGGTGGTACGAGCAGTACTTC
size: once; V: TRBV20-1; D: -; J: TRBJ2-3; CDR3: CSAESGWQGRTDTQYF; DNA: TGCAGTGCTGAATCCGGGTGGCAGGGTCGGACAGATACGCAGTATTTT
size: once; V: TRBV6-5; D: -; J: TRBJ1-1; CDR3: CASSYLGDGSTEAFF; DNA: TGTGCCAGCAGTTACTTAGGGGATGGAAGCACTGAAGCTTTCTTT
size: -; V: TRBV7-2; D: TRBD1; J: TRBJ1-6; CDR3: CASSLQTGSNSPLHF; DNA: TGTGCCAGCAGCTTACAGACAGGGTCGAATTCACCCCTCCACTTT
size: many; V: TRBV2; D: -; J: TRBJ2-3; CDR3: CASKQVDTQYF; DNA: TGTGCCAGCAAGCAGGTGGATACGCAGTATTTT
size: many; V: TRBV7-9; D: -; J: TRBJ2-7; CDR3: CASSLATGGLRPSEQYF; DNA: TGTGCCAGCAGCTTAGCGACCGGGGGCCTACGTCCTAGCGAGCAGTACTTC
size: -; V: TRBV6-5; D: -; J: TRBJ2-1; CDR3: CASSYSRTIRGDEQFF; DNA: TGTGCCAGCAGTTACTCGCGTACGATCAGGGGAGATGAGCAGTTCTTC
size: -; V: TRBV20-1; D: -; J: TRBJ2-4; CDR3: CSAREGGSLAKNIQYF; DNA: TGCAGTGCTAGAGAAGGCGGCAGCCTAGCCAAAAACATTCAGTACTTC
size: many; V: TRBV7-3; D: -; J: TRBJ1-6; CDR3: CASSLAAEYSPLHF; DNA: TGTGCCAGCAGCTTAGCGGCAGAATATTCACCCCTCCACTTT
size: few; V: TRBV20-1; D: -; J: TRBJ2-7; CDR3: CSARDSEGSYEQYF; DNA: TGCAGTGCTAGAGATAGCGAAGGCTCCTACGAGCAGTACTTC
size: few; V: TRBV20-1; D: -; J: TRBJ1-6; CDR3: CSANWAKTPNSPLHF; DNA: TGCAGTGCTAATTGGGCCAAAACCCCTAATTCACCCCTCCACTTT
size: -; V: TRBV5-1; D: -; J: TRBJ2-7; CDR3: CASSWDGSKQTYEQYF; DNA: TGCGCCAGCAGCTGGGATGGATCCAAACAGACCTACGAGCAGTACTTC
size: few; V: TRBV10-3; D: -; J: TRBJ2-1; CDR3: CAISPGDPRGGNEQFF; DNA: TGTGCCATCAGTCCCGGGGACCCGAGAGGAGGGAATGAGCAGTTCTTC
size: -; V: TRBV20-1; D: -; J: TRBJ2-1; CDR3: CSAPDARTYNEQFF; DNA: TGCAGTGCCCCCGATGCCCGGACTTACAATGAGCAGTTCTTC
size: many; V: TRBV7-2; D: TRBD1; J: TRBJ1-2; CDR3: CASSLQRTGFRGYTF; DNA: TGTGCCAGCAGCTTACAAAGGACAGGGTTCCGGGGCTACACCTTC
size: -; V: TRBV18; D: TRBD2; J: TRBJ2-7; CDR3: CASSPSPGGSHEQYF; DNA: TGTGCCAGCTCACCGTCCCCGGGAGGCTCGCACGAGCAGTACTTC
size: many; V: TRBV9; D: TRBD1; J: TRBJ2-3; CDR3: CASGQGIGTDTQYF; DNA: TGTGCCAGTGGACAGGGGATCGGGACAGATACGCAGTATTTT
size: many; V: TRBV18; D: -; J: TRBJ2-2; CDR3: CASSDRQASGELFF; DNA: TGTGCCAGCTCAGACAGACAGGCGTCCGGGGAGCTGTTTTTT
size: many; V: TRBV5-1; D: TRBD2; J: TRBJ2-1; CDR3: CASSLGLADYNEQFF; DNA: TGCGCCAGCAGCTTGGGACTAGCGGACTACAATGAGCAGTTCTTC
size: -; V: TRBV7-2; D: TRBD2; J: TRBJ2-1; CDR3: CASSFGGSRSYNEQFF; DNA: TGTGCCAGCAGCTTCGGCGGGAGTCGATCCTACAATGAGCAGTTCTTC
size: few; V: TRBV20-1; D: TRBD2; J: TRBJ2-1; CDR3: CSAADRLAGVYEQFF; DNA: TGCAGTGCAGCGGACAGGCTAGCGGGAGTATATGAGCAGTTCTTC
size: -; V: TRBV12-3/TRBV12-4; D: TRBD1; J: TRBJ2-7; CDR3: CASTPGQHRYEQYF; DNA: TGTGCCAGCACCCCGGGACAGCACCGCTACGAGCAGTACTTC
size: -; V: TRBV4-1; D: -; J: TRBJ2-2; CDR3: CASSQIPGLRYTGELFF; DNA: TGCGCCAGCAGCCAGATTCCGGGACTCCGCTACACCGGGGAGCTGTTTTTT
size: few; V: TRBV20-1; D: -; J: TRBJ2-3; CDR3: CSAMGERADTQYF; DNA: TGCAGTGCCATGGGGGAGCGCGCAGATACGCAGTATTTT
size: many; V: TRBV7-2; D: TRBD1; J: TRBJ2-7; CDR3: CASSLRQGRSYEQYF; DNA: TGTGCCAGCAGCTTAAGACAGGGGCGTTCCTACGAGCAGTACTTC
size: few; V: TRBV20-1; D: -; J: TRBJ2-4; CDR3: CSAQTSLAKNIQYF; DNA: TGCAGTGCTCAGACAAGTTTAGCCAAAAACATTCAGTACTTC
size: many; V: TRBV2; D: -; J: TRBJ1-5; CDR3: CASSDHSNQPQHF; DNA: TGTGCCAGCAGTGATCATAGCAATCAGCCCCAGCATTTT
size: -; V: TRBV20-1; D: TRBD2; J: TRBJ2-1; CDR3: CSARDSGTSYNEQFF; DNA: TGCAGTGCTAGGGATAGCGGGACCTCCTACAATGAGCAGTTCTTC
size: -; V: TRBV20-1; D: TRBD1; J: TRBJ1-2; CDR3: CSAFGTGDVYGYTF; DNA: TGCAGTGCCTTTGGGACAGGCGACGTATACGGCTACACCTTC
size: -; V: TRBV20-1; D: TRBD2; J: TRBJ2-5; CDR3: CSASVTSGAKETQYF; DNA: TGCAGTGCTAGCGTCACTAGCGGGGCTAAAGAGACCCAGTACTTC
size: few; V: TRBV20-1; D: TRBD2; J: TRBJ2-7; CDR3: CSATRTSSRYEQYF; DNA: TGCAGTGCCACAAGGACTAGCAGCCGCTACGAGCAGTACTTC
size: -; V: TRBV7-2; D: TRBD1; J: TRBJ1-1; CDR3: CASSSWTGVNTEAFF; DNA: TGTGCCAGCAGCTCGTGGACAGGGGTGAACACTGAAGCTTTCTTT
size: -; V: TRBV6-6; D: -; J: TRBJ2-7; CDR3: CASSPLYEQYF; DNA: TGTGCCAGCAGTCCTCTCTACGAGCAGTACTTC
size: few; V: TRBV20-1; D: -; J: TRBJ2-7; CDR3: CSAEREQYF; DNA: TGCAGTGCAGAACGCGAGCAGTACTTC